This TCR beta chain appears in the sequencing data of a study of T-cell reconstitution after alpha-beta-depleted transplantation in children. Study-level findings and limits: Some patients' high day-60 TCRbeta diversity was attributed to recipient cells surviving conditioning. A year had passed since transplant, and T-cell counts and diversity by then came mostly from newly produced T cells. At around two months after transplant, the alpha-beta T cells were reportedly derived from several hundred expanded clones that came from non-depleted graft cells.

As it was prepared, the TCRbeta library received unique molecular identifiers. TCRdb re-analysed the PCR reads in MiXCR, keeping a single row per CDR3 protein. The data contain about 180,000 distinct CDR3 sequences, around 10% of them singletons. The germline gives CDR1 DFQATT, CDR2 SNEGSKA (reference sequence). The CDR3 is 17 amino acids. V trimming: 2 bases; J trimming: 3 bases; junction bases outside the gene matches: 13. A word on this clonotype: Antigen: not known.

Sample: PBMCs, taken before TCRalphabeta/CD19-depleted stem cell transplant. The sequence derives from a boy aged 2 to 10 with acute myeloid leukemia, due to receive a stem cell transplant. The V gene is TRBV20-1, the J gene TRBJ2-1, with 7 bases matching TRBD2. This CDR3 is CSARPNPGTINYNEQFF. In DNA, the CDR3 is TGCAGTGCTAGACCTAACCCCGGGACTATCAACTACAATGAGCAGTTCTTC.